The subject of this entry is one T cell receptor (beta chain). Its cognate antigen is unknown. The method was immunoSEQ multiplex PCR; TCRdb's version includes in-frame clones alone and lacks a portion of them. The table includes about 72,000 clones, around 81% detected once. The sample is drawn from a study of vaccination effects on CD4 cells after COVID-19. For the study at large: Post-vaccine specimens were collected at a median of 72 days following the second dose. Study conclusions and caveats: Healthy vaccinees showed cross-reactivity with common cold coronaviruses in only 1 of 255 vaccine-induced clones.

ViraFEST expansion of antigen-specific CD4+ T cells with viral peptide pools preceded sequencing. Scientists isolated CD4+ T cells after a roughly 10-day culture period ended. All study participants received two doses of BNT162b2 or mRNA-1273 vaccine. Each culture well received under 2.5 million PBMC. These cells were then cultured in IMDM with 9.5 to 10 IU/ml IL-2 and about 9.9 ug/ml peptides. Cultures had half their medium replaced with IL-2 medium on days 3 and 7. The receptor comes from a human donor who received a COVID-19 vaccine. Specimen: CD4+ T cells from PBMCs cultured with HCoV-229E spike peptides, collected after COVID-19 vaccination.

The CDR3: CASSPSGQRGYTF. The CDR3 DNA follows: TGTGCCAGCAGCCCCTCTGGTCAGAGGGGCTACACCTTC. The rearrangement uses TRBV12-3 or TRBV12-4 and TRBJ1-2, with no clear D. This CDR3 is 13 amino acids long. Trimming stripped 6 bases from V and 8 bases from J, with 16 bases between.